This note documents a single T cell receptor (beta chain) sequence. TCRdb processed the PCR reads anew with MiXCR; each CDR3 protein has one entry. This sample has more than 70,000 distinct CDR3 sequences; around 50% occur once, and the top ten carry around a tenth. The data belong to a study of CDR3 diversity in severe acne. This receptor was taken from a male donor with severe acne vulgaris. Material for sequencing was blood.

The CDR3 protein is CASSIGLAGGETQYF. The DNA for the CDR3 is TGTGCCAGCAGCATTGGACTAGCGGGAGGTGAGACCCAGTACTTC. The V gene is TRBV5-4, the J gene TRBJ2-5; TRBD2 matches at 14 bases. The CDR3 runs to 15 residues. Germline V CDR1 and CDR2: SGHNT, YYREEE (reference sequence). V shed 4 bases, J shed 5 bases, and the junction held 4 bases outside the gene matches.